Following are 7 T cell receptor beta chains from one sample sequenced in a study of blood T cells in healthy people across ages. Then a second PCR, running roughly 7 to 11 cycles, was carried out with a sample-barcoded 5' primer and a J-beta primer mix. TCRdb reprocessed the 5' RACE reads with MiXCR, giving one entry per CDR3 protein. The sample contains some 1.4 million distinct CDR3 sequences, approximately 38% of which appear only once. Input material: blood. These receptors originate from a woman aged 18-29 years in good health.

The chain has TRBV2 and TRBJ1-2, with TRBD1 identical over 9 bases. Per the germline V gene, CDR1 is SNHLY and CDR2 is FYNNEI. This CDR3 spans 15 amino acids. V dropped 5 bases and J dropped 8; count of bases not matched to a gene: 12. The CDR3 protein is CASSTDRGSSEGYTF. The CDR3 region has the DNA TGTGCCAGCAGTACGGACAGGGGTAGTTCTGAAGGCTACACCTTC.

J is TRBJ2-2 and V is TRBV5-5; D unclear. CDR1 SGHKS and CDR2 YYEKEE come from the germline V gene (reference sequence). Between the trimmed V and J ends, which lost 0 bases and 0 bases, there was a span of 6 bases. CDR3 length equals 15 residues. CDR3 in amino acids: CASSLGHSNTGELFF. DNA for the CDR3: TGTGCCAGCAGCTTGGGGCATTCGAACACCGGGGAGCTGTTTTTT.

This rearrangement joins TRBV4-1 to TRBJ1-2; D is undetermined. Trimming removed 2 bases from V and 1 base from J, with 11 bases in between. In germline, CDR1 is MGHRA, CDR2 YSYEKL. This CDR3 is 15 amino acids long. The CDR3 protein is CASSQSQLNNYGYTF. CDR3 DNA: TGCGCCAGCAGCCAATCGCAGCTAAATAACTATGGCTACACCTTC.

The chain joins TRBV24-1 to TRBJ2-6; no clear D gene. Germline V gene data show CDR1 as KGHDR and CDR2 as SFDVKD. V dropped 4 bases and J dropped 0 bases, with 12 bases sitting between them. The CDR3 extends over 17 amino acids. CDR3 residues: CATSDRDKNSGANVLTF. Here the CDR3 DNA reads TGTGCCACCAGTGACCGCGACAAAAACTCTGGGGCCAACGTCCTGACTTTC.

The V and J genes are TRBV6-6 and TRBJ2-3, with D unresolved. The CDR3 length is 14 residues. Germline V lookup: CDR1 MNHNY, CDR2 SVGAGI (reference sequence). V lost 6 bases to trimming and J lost 0 bases, with 10 bases between them. The CDR3 nucleotides read TGTGCCAGCAGGGCCCAAGTGAGCACAGATACGCAGTATTTT. Its translation: CASRAQVSTDTQYF.

The V call is TRBV20-1, the J call TRBJ2-3; D tentatively reads TRBD1 or TRBD2 (5 bases each). This CDR3 is 14 amino acids long. Trimming removed 4 bases at V and 2 bases at J, with 13 bases between. The germline V gene has CDR1 DFQATT and CDR2 SNEGSKA (reference sequence). The DNA for the CDR3 is TGCAGTGCTAACGGGGACCCGGACACAGATACGCAGTATTTT. Amino acid sequence: CSANGDPDTDTQYF.

This chain connects TRBV20-1 to TRBJ2-1; 7 bases agree with TRBD1. The J call may be wrong; the DNA end is better matched by TRBJ2-7. The germline CDR1 and CDR2 sequences are DFQATT and SNEGSKA (reference sequence). This CDR3 spans 14 amino acids. As DNA, the CDR3 is TGCAGTGCTGAGACAGGGAGTTCCTACAATGAGCAGTACTTC. It is translated as CSAETGSSYNEQYF.